The T cell receptor beta chain described here comes from a study of T cells in Graves' hyperthyroidism and ophthalmopathy. Many counts were recorded for this clonotype. Template material for amplifying TCR beta CDR3 regions consisted of RNA transcripts. The study used the HTBI primer set for a first-round RT-PCR of the TCR CDR3. TCRdb analysed the multiplex PCR reads with MiXCR anew, one entry per CDR3 protein. The repertoire holds 250,000 to 300,000 distinct CDR3 sequences, with 10% to 15% as singletons. At first hyperthyroidism diagnosis, before any ophthalmopathy symptoms, the blood sample was collected. The sequence derives from a woman under 40 with Graves' hyperthyroidism that later progressed to Graves' ophthalmopathy. The sample consisted of blood.

CDR3 bases: TGTGCCACCAGTGACCCTTTCGAGGGCGCCGGGGGTAATGAGCAGTTCTTC. Its translation: CATSDPFEGAGGNEQFF. This sequence joins TRBV24-1 and TRBJ2-1; maybe TRBD2 (6 bases). Germline V gives CDR1 KGHDR, CDR2 SFDVKD. The V gene lost 4 bases and the J gene lost 7 bases, with 22 bases spanning the gap. The CDR3 contains 17 residues.